This TCR beta chain was sequenced for a study of sequential checkpoint blockade in melanoma (dated by TCRdb to the late 2010s). The study in broad terms: Using 1:1 randomization, the trial assigned patients either to first-line nivolumab followed by ipilimumab (arm A) or to ipilimumab followed by nivolumab (arm B). Both trial sequences were followed by maintenance nivolumab. DNA from about 100 melanoma tumor samples collected before treatment underwent TCRbeta immunosequencing. For 20 to 25 patients, matched tumor biopsies were taken both before treatment and at week 13, after single-agent nivolumab (arm A) or ipilimumab (arm B). Approximately 80% of the matched pre- and post-treatment tumor biopsy pairs came from the same lesion. Overall study outcomes, separate from this receptor: Small sample sizes and reduced statistical power limited the within-arm analyses of tumor T-cell fraction. In the nivolumab-first arm (arm A), pretreatment tumor TIL clonality was associated with response (P = .04). Validation of the response-prediction model combining TCR metrics and mutation burden is needed in larger, independent patient cohorts. Tumor T-cell fraction and clonality were correlated with PD-L1 staining and CD8+ T-cell counts, but not with mutational load. Patients with increases in tumor T-cell fraction and clonality by week 13 were approximately 30 times more likely to achieve clinical benefit.

Explained via the paper, the treatment or condition label denotes: randomized to nivolumab then ipilimumab (arm A) or the reverse (arm B). Prior DNA-damaging chemotherapy had not been received by any trial patient. Samples were obtained from patients with melanoma enrolled in CheckMate 064, a randomized, open-label phase II trial of sequential checkpoint blockade. Genomic DNA from formalin-fixed paraffin-embedded (FFPE) tissue samples served as the input for tumor TCR sequencing. This clone is described as medium-sized (0.01 to 0.1%). The antigen it recognizes is unknown. No quality values exist for individual bases; no much larger clone is one base distant. The germline V gene supplies CDR1 SGHNT and CDR2 YENEEA. At the junction V is shortened by 5 bases and J by 0 bases; bases outside the gene matches: 7. The CDR3 numbers 16 residues from cysteine through phenylalanine. Only CDR3 DNA is held: 48 bases, read in frame from base 1.

TCRbeta CDR3 regions were immunosequenced from genomic DNA with the immunoSEQ Assay. Before high-throughput sequencing, genomic DNA was amplified using bias-controlled multiplex PCR. As for the authors' bioinformatics: To quantify the absolute abundance of each unique TCRbeta CDR3 region, the sequences were collapsed and filtered. Clonality, defined as 1 minus Pielou's evenness, was calculated using only productive rearrangements. To compute tumor T-cell fraction, TCRbeta template counts were normalized to usable DNA, with usable DNA estimated from several housekeeping genes. A previously published method was used to identify clones whose frequencies were significantly greater in on-treatment samples than in baseline samples. The clones in this table, taken by TCRdb from immuneACCESS, are in-frame only. Not every clone is retained; where verified, under half of the shortfall comes from an unresolved V gene, and the cause of the rest is unknown. That table gives V, J and clone size, and the DNA gave D and trimming. For this sample the table gives roughly 1,600 clones, of which about a quarter were detected only once. Jointly, the top ten make up roughly 8% of the sample.

The source was tumor tissue (inferred from file names), collected from a patient given nivolumab and ipilimumab in sequence. In this chain, TRBV11-3 is recombined with TRBJ2-3, with 8 bases matching TRBD2. This receptor was taken from a human donor with melanoma. CDR3 loop: CASSQPGGPSTDTQYF. The bases are TGTGCCAGCAGCCAGCCGGGGGGGCCTAGCACAGATACGCAGTATTTT.